These T cell receptor beta chains were read from a single sample in a study of T cells in Graves' hyperthyroidism and ophthalmopathy. TCRdb recomputed calls from the multiplex PCR reads with MiXCR, one row per CDR3 protein. The sample yields roughly 800,000 distinct CDR3 sequences, approximately 40% seen once. The specimen was blood. The receptors originated from a man between 18 and 29 years old with Graves' hyperthyroidism. The CDR3 runs from the conserved cysteine through the conserved F or W. The D gene is left open where the match is weak. Clone size is not always given. Where it is, it says once, few, many or a class for expanded clones.

-	-	TRBJ2-5	TRBV20-1	TGCAGTGCAAGCCCTGCAGGGTCCCAGTACTTC	CSASPAGSQYF
-	-	TRBJ1-2	TRBV7-9	TGTGCCAGCAGCCTGTGGGACGGCGATCCCTATGGCTACACCTTC	CASSLWDGDPYGYTF
-	few	TRBJ1-1	TRBV7-9	TGTGCCAGCAGCTTAGGGAGTTGGGGGAATAGAGGCATGAACACTGAAGCTTTCTTT	CASSLGSWGNRGMNTEAFF
-	many	TRBJ1-4	TRBV9	TGTGCCAGCAGCGTAGGCCCGACAACGGAAAAACTGTTTTTT	CASSVGPTTEKLFF
-	-	TRBJ2-6	TRBV29-1	TGCAGCGTTGGACAGACCTCCGGGGCCAACGTCCTGACTTTC	CSVGQTSGANVLTF
-	many	TRBJ2-7	TRBV25-1	TGTGCCAGCAGTGATCTGTTTCCCTACGAGCAGTACTTC	CASSDLFPYEQYF
-	many	TRBJ2-7	TRBV7-6	TGTGCCAGCGGACCAGGGGACGGCTACGAGCAGTACTTC	CASGPGDGYEQYF
TRBD1	once	TRBJ2-5	TRBV25-1	TGTGCTAGAGATGGGACAGGGCGAGAGACCCAGTACTTC	CARDGTGRETQYF
-	few	TRBJ2-7	TRBV9	TGTGCCAGCAGCACAGATTATACAGAAACCTACGAGCAGTACTTC	CASSTDYTETYEQYF
-	-	TRBJ1-2	TRBV7-9	TGTGCCAGCAGCTTCGAGGGGTCGGGCGAAGGCTACACCTTC	CASSFEGSGEGYTF
TRBD1	-	TRBJ2-7	TRBV24-1	TGTGCCACCAGTCGTGGTCAGGGGGAAATTAGGTTTTTCTACGAGCAGTACTTC	CATSRGQGEIRFFYEQYF
-	many	TRBJ1-3	TRBV7-9	TGTGCCAGCAGACCGACATCGAACACCATATATTTT	CASRPTSNTIYF
-	-	TRBJ1-1	TRBV5-4	TGCGCCAGCAGCCAAGGCAACCGGGCGAACACTGAAGCTTTCTTT	CASSQGNRANTEAFF
TRBD1	many	TRBJ2-7	TRBV7-2	TGTGCCAGCAGCCCCCTTGGACAGGGATCCTACGAGCAGTACTTC	CASSPLGQGSYEQYF
-	-	TRBJ2-5	TRBV12-3/TRBV12-4	TGTGCCAGCGGTATGACACCCGGGGGAGAGACCCAGTACTTC	CASGMTPGGETQYF
-	few	TRBJ1-2	TRBV7-2	TGTGCCAGTCCCGGGCCCCCACTCAACTATGGCTACACCTTC	CASPGPPLNYGYTF
TRBD2	-	TRBJ2-7	TRBV20-1	TGCAGTCTCGCCGGGACTACCAACTACGAGCAGTACTTC	CSLAGTTNYEQYF
-	-	TRBJ1-1	TRBV20-1	TGCAGTGCTACGTTCGGGAGGGAGATATACACTGAAGCTTTCTTT	CSATFGREIYTEAFF
-	many	TRBJ1-1	TRBV5-1	TGCGCCAGCAGCTCCCAACTTACGAACACTGAAGCTTTCTTT	CASSSQLTNTEAFF
TRBD1	few	TRBJ2-7	TRBV6-6	TGTGCCAGCAGGACAGGGCACAGCTCCTACGAGCAGTACTTC	CASRTGHSSYEQYF
-	many	TRBJ1-2	TRBV5-1	TGCGCCAGCAGCTCGGGCCCGGGGGCGAACTATGGCTACACCTTC	CASSSGPGANYGYTF
-	-	TRBJ2-7	TRBV20-1	TGCAGTGCTAGAGACCTGCGAGCTCTGAGCTCCTACGAGCAGTACTTC	CSARDLRALSSYEQYF
-	-	TRBJ2-5	TRBV20-1	TGCAGTGCTAGTTGGGGCGGGCGAGAGACCCAGTACTTC	CSASWGGRETQYF
-	many	TRBJ2-7	TRBV7-9	TGCGCCAGCAGTTTTAGGGACGGCTACGAGCAGTACTTC	CASSFRDGYEQYF